The sample holds a few counts of the clone carrying this TCR beta chain. Its antigen remains unidentified. Reverse transcription of all isolated RNA meant that expressed TCRB transcripts were sequenced. Roughly 3.4 million reads per sample on average were obtained from naive, central memory and regulatory T cell samples. Some clones are missing from TCRdb's copy, which holds only in-frame ones; the method was immunoSEQ multiplex PCR. The table lists about 230,000 clones, around 9.6% of them singletons, with 0.034% in the top ten. Germline CDR1 and CDR2: MGHDK and SYGVNS. The CDR3 consists of 14 residues. Trimming removed 2 bases at V and 5 bases at J, with 12 bases between. This specimen belongs to a study of beta chain features in type 1 diabetes. Overall study findings and caveats: An over-representation of cells with high TCR expression could result from cDNA sequencing. Moderately but significantly shorter TCRB CDR3s were found in Type 1 diabetes patients in all four CD4+ subsets.

Sorting of CD4+ naive, central memory, regulatory and stem cell-like memory cells was performed via CD45RO/CCR7/CD25/CD127/CD95/CD27. The receptor comes from a woman younger than 35 in good health. The specimen sequenced was naive CD4+ T cells from blood. V and J are TRBV25-1 and TRBJ2-5; maybe TRBD2 (5 bases). This chain's CDR3 is CASSEPQRRETQYF. The CDR3 coding sequence is TGTGCCAGCAGTGAACCGCAGAGGAGGGAGACCCAGTACTTC.